This T cell receptor (beta chain) was identified in a study of Ad26.COV2.S vaccination and SARS-CoV-2 variants. Treatment here: roughly 19 received Ad26.COV2.S at low or high dose, single or two shots; 5 received placebo; per-sample allocation not given. Each sample was drawn 63 days after the first injection (of vaccine or placebo). Clones were sequenced by immunoSEQ multiplex PCR, and TCRdb holds only the in-frame ones, with some missing. The sample consists of about 320,000 clones, roughly 88% of them appearing once. Germline CDR1 and CDR2: MNHEY and SMNVEV (reference sequence). The germline V and J ends were trimmed by 0 bases and 7 bases, with 7 bases remaining between them. The CDR3 loop spans 13 amino acids.

This specimen consisted of peripheral blood, obtained in a trial of Ad26.COV2.S vaccine versus placebo. This chain links TRBV27 with TRBJ2-1; D remains unclear. This clonotype originated in a person between 18 and 65 years old who received the Ad26.COV2.S COVID-19 vaccine or a placebo. The CDR3 sequence is CASSLSVGNEQFF. The CDR3 DNA is TGTGCCAGCAGTTTATCTGTGGGAAATGAGCAGTTCTTC.